The 13 T cell receptor beta chains below all came from one sample that was sequenced in a study of beta chain features in type 1 diabetes. The isolated RNA, all of it, was reverse transcribed, so expressed TCRB transcripts were what got sequenced. The data were produced by immunoSEQ multiplex PCR, yet TCRdb's version contains in-frame clones alone and is incomplete. Of 900,000 or so clones listed, roughly 15% are singletons. Sequences were obtained from naive CD4+ T cells from blood. The receptors come from a woman younger than 35 in good health.

The gene calls are TRBV27 and TRBJ2-1, with TRBD2 as a possible D gene (6 bases). The CDR3 runs to 15 residues. Germline-derived CDR1 and CDR2 are MNHEY and SMNVEV (reference sequence). V was clipped by 2 bases and J by 5 bases, with 13 bases between them. The CDR3 DNA follows: TGTGCCAGCAGTTTAGAGGAGGGCCGAAACAATGAGCAGTTCTTC. Translation: CASSLEEGRNNEQFF.

This clone turned up a few times. This chain joins TRBV28 and TRBJ1-3; D is perhaps TRBD1 (5 bases). V gave up 5 bases and J gave up 7 bases, with 15 bases separating them. Germline CDR1 and CDR2: MDHEN and SYDVKM. This CDR3 has 14 residues. DNA of the CDR3: TGTGCCAGCAGTCTCTATATGGGACGGAACACCATATATTTT. Translation: CASSLYMGRNTIYF.

Only a few counts were recorded for this clone. The chain carries TRBV7-8 and TRBJ2-5; D not certain. The CDR3 is made up of 15 amino acids. Trimming took 4 bases from V and 0 from J, leaving 12 bases between them. Germline V CDR1 and CDR2: SGHVS, FQNEAQ. CDR3 region: CASSSARINQETQYF. CDR3 in DNA: TGTGCCAGCAGCTCGGCCCGCATAAACCAAGAGACCCAGTACTTC.

The chain couples TRBV2 to TRBJ1-2; D is perhaps TRBD1 (6 bases). Germline V gene sequence: CDR1 SNHLY, CDR2 FYNNEI. Deletions cut 8 bases from V and 3 bases from J, with 16 bases between. The CDR3 contains 14 residues. The CDR3 sequence is CASPPTAGDYGYTF. CDR3 coding DNA: TGTGCCAGCCCCCCGACGGCAGGGGACTATGGCTACACCTTC.

The chain uses TRBV6-1 and TRBJ1-3; the D gene is possibly TRBD1 (6 bases). CDR1 and CDR2 from the germline V gene are MNHNS and SASEGT. The CDR3 loop spans 13 amino acids. V was pared by 6 bases and J by 6 bases, with 12 bases between. CDR3 nucleotides: TGTGCCAGCAGAGGACCAGGGGAAAACACCATATATTTT. Amino acids: CASRGPGENTIYF.

The chain carries TRBV7-2 and TRBJ2-7, with D uncertain. This CDR3 region has 12 residues. V was shortened by 5 bases and J by 3 bases, with 8 bases between the two germline ends. Germline loops: CDR1 SGHTA, CDR2 FQGNSA. CDR3 protein: CASSGALYEQYF. CDR3 DNA: TGTGCCAGCAGCGGCGCTCTCTACGAGCAGTACTTC.

This clone was recorded a few times. The CDR3 nucleotides are TGTGCCAGCACCTTTAGCGGACAAGAGACCCAGTACTTC. Translation gives CASTFSGQETQYF. The V gene is TRBV7-6, the J gene TRBJ2-5; a possible D gene is TRBD2 (6 bases). The germline V gene encodes CDR1 SGHVS and CDR2 FNYEAQ. V was shortened by 7 bases and J by 2 bases, with 11 bases between the two germline ends. The CDR3 is made up of 13 amino acids.

The chain couples TRBV28 to TRBJ2-5; D remains ambiguous. From germline, CDR1 is MDHEN and CDR2 SYDVKM. V gave up 3 bases and J gave up 2 bases, with 19 bases separating them. The CDR3 sequence is 17 residues long. This CDR3 reads CASSFPLSLDGQETQYF. CDR3 DNA sequence: TGTGCCAGCAGTTTTCCATTAAGTCTGGACGGACAAGAGACCCAGTACTTC.

In its sample, this clone was seen a few times. The V gene is TRBV19, the J gene TRBJ2-2; unclear D gene. Germline loops: CDR1 LNHDA, CDR2 SQIVND (reference sequence). CDR3 size: 12 residues. Trimming left V 5 bases short and J 7 bases short, with 8 bases between. The CDR3 DNA reads as TGTGCCAGTAGTCTCGGAGTCGGGGAGCTGTTTTTT. It codes for CASSLGVGELFF.

V gene TRBV7-2 combines with J gene TRBJ1-1, with D unclear. Deletions cut 0 bases from V and 0 bases from J, with 8 bases between. Looked up from germline, CDR1 is SGHTA and CDR2 is FQGNSA. The CDR3 is made up of 15 amino acids. The CDR3 loop is CASSLALGVNTEAFF. CDR3 nucleotide sequence: TGTGCCAGCAGCTTAGCGCTCGGGGTGAACACTGAAGCTTTCTTT.

This clone has only a few counts. This chain uses TRBV9 with TRBJ1-2; weak D call: TRBD1 (5 bases). The CDR3 sequence is 16 residues long. The V and J ends lost 4 bases and 1 base respectively, with 17 bases between them. Germline CDR1 reads SGDLS; CDR2 reads YYNGEE. The CDR3 protein is CASSLEARGVNYGYTF. In DNA form, the CDR3 reads TGTGCCAGCAGCCTCGAGGCGAGGGGCGTTAACTATGGCTACACCTTC.

The genes are TRBV15 and TRBJ2-7; D might be TRBD1 or TRBD2, each matching 5 bases. The CDR3 runs 13 residues. Trimming took 0 bases from V and 6 from J, leaving 9 bases between them. Per germline, CDR1 LNHNV and CDR2 YYDKDF (reference sequence). As DNA, the CDR3 is TGTGCCACCAGCAGAGACTTGAGGGGCGAGCAGTACTTC. It is translated as CATSRDLRGEQYF.

As DNA, the CDR3 is TGTGCCAGCAGCTTAATGGGGGGCAGCACCTACAATGAGCAGTTCTTC. This sequence encodes CASSLMGGSTYNEQFF. The chain employs TRBV7-3 and TRBJ2-1; D could derive from TRBD1 or TRBD2 (6 bases each). The CDR3 has 16 amino acids. In germline, CDR1 is SGHTA, CDR2 FQGTGA. The V and J ends lost 1 base and 2 bases respectively, with 12 bases between them.